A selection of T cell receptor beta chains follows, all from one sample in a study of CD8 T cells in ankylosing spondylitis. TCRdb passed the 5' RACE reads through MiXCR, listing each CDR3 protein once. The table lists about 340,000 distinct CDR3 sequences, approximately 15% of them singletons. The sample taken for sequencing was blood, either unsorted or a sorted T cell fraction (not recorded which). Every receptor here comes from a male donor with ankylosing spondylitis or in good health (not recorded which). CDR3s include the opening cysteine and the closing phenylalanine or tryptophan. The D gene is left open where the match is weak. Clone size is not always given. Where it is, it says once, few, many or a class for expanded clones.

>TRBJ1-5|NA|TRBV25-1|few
CASSHPGDGQPQHF
TGTGCCAGCAGCCACCCAGGGGATGGGCAGCCCCAGCATTTT
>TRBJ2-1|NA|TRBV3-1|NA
CASSHRIFDLFF
TGTGCCAGCAGCCACAGAATTTTCGATTTGTTCTTC
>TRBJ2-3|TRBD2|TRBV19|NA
CASMPSGGSHTQYF
TGTGCCAGTATGCCTAGCGGGGGATCCCATACGCAGTATTTT
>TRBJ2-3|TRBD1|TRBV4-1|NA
CASSHPGQGATDTQYF
TGCGCCAGCAGCCATCCGGGGCAGGGGGCTACAGATACGCAGTATTTT
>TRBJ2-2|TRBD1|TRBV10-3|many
CAISEWTGMGELFF
TGTGCCATCAGTGAGTGGACAGGGATGGGGGAGCTGTTTTTT
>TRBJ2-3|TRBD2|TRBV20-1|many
CSAESGTSLSGGSQYF
TGCAGTGCTGAGTCCGGGACTAGCTTGTCTGGGGGTTCGCAGTATTTT
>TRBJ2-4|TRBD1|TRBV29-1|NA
CSAEETGLLGIQYF
TGCAGCGCTGAAGAGACAGGGCTCCTAGGGATTCAGTACTTC
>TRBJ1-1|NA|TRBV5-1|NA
CASSPIDLNTEAFF
TGCGCCAGCAGTCCCATTGACCTGAACACTGAAGCTTTCTTT
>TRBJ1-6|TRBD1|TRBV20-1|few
CSANGQGMNSPLHF
TGCAGTGCGAATGGACAGGGTATGAATTCACCCCTCCACTTT
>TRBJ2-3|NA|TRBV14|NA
CASSLPPTDTQYF
TGTGCCAGCAGCCTACCCCCCACAGATACGCAGTATTTT
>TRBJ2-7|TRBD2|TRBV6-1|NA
CASRTLAGDSYEQYF
TGTGCCAGCAGGACTTTAGCGGGGGACTCCTACGAGCAGTACTTC
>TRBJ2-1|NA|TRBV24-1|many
CATSFYNEQFF
TGTGCCACCAGCTTTTACAATGAGCAGTTCTTC
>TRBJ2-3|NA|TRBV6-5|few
CASSYSGQGTDTQYF
TGTGCCAGCAGTTACTCGGGGCAGGGCACAGATACGCAGTATTTT
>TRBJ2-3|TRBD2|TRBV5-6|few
CASSAGTSEPDTQYF
TGTGCCAGCAGCGCCGGGACTAGCGAACCAGATACGCAGTATTTT
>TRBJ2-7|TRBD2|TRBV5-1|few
CASRQALAGGRSYEQYF
TGCGCCAGCAGACAGGCGCTAGCGGGGGGTCGATCCTACGAGCAGTACTTC
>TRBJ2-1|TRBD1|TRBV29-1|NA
CSVEDWDRRGVWEQFF
TGCAGCGTTGAAGATTGGGACAGGAGGGGAGTCTGGGAGCAGTTCTTC
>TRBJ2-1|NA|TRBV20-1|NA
CSATADEQFF
TGCAGTGCCACCGCCGATGAGCAGTTCTTC
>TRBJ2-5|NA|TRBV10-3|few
CAIKSLAQETQYF
TGTGCCATCAAATCCCTGGCCCAAGAGACCCAGTACTTC
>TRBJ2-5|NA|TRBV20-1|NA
CSAGTSPGTQYF
TGCAGTGCTGGGACCTCACCGGGGACCCAGTACTTC
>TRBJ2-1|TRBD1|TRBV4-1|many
CASSPPGTVINEQFF
TGCGCCAGCAGCCCCCCGGGGACAGTCATAAATGAGCAGTTCTTC
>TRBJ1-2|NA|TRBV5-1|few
CASSLDEGTYGYTF
TGCGCCAGCAGCTTGGATGAAGGGACCTATGGCTACACCTTC
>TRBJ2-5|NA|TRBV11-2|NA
CASSLTKETQYF
TGTGCCAGCAGCCTTACGAAAGAGACCCAGTACTTC
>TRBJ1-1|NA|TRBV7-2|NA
CASRLGLYNAEAFF
TGTGCCAGCAGACTAGGACTGTATAACGCTGAAGCTTTCTTT
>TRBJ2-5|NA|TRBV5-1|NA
CASSTLQETQYF
TGCGCCAGCAGCACTCTCCAAGAGACCCAGTACTTC
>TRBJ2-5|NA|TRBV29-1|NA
CSTRTRRETQYF
TGCAGCACAAGGACCAGACGAGAGACCCAGTACTTC
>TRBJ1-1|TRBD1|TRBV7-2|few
CASSGTGVNTEAFF
TGTGCCAGCAGCGGGACAGGGGTGAACACTGAAGCTTTCTTT
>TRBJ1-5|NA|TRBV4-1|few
CASSQIDSNQPQHF
TGCGCCAGCAGCCAAATTGACAGCAATCAGCCCCAGCATTTT
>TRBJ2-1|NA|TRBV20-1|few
CSARDFPEQFF
TGCAGTGCTAGAGATTTCCCCGAGCAGTTCTTC
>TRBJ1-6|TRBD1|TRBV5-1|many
CASTRTGNGPLHF
TGCGCCAGCACCCGGACAGGGAATGGACCCCTCCACTTT
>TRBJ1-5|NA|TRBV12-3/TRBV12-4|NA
CASSLSSTGSNQPQHF
TGTGCCAGCAGCCTTAGCTCTACGGGCAGCAATCAGCCCCAGCATTTT
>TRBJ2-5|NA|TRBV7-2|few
CASSLTGDKTQYF
TGTGCCAGCAGCTTAACGGGGGACAAGACCCAGTACTTC
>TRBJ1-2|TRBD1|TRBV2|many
CASSELPGQGASGYTF
TGTGCCAGCAGTGAATTACCGGGACAGGGGGCCTCTGGCTACACCTTC
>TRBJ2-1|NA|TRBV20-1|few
CSAGNYNEQFF
TGCAGTGCCGGAAATTACAATGAGCAGTTCTTC
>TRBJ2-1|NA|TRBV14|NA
CASSLDRRKQFF
TGTGCCAGCAGCCTGGACAGACGGAAGCAGTTCTTC
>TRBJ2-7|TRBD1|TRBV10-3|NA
CAISESAGGEQYF
TGTGCCATCAGTGAGTCGGCAGGGGGCGAGCAGTACTTC
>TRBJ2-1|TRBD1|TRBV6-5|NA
CATRGSSYNEQFF
TGTGCCACCAGGGGGTCCAGCTACAATGAGCAGTTCTTC
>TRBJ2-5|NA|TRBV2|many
CASSLPGHGETQYF
TGTGCCAGCAGCCTACCGGGACACGGAGAGACCCAGTACTTC
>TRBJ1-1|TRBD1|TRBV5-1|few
CASKPTGVGTEAFF
TGCGCCAGCAAACCGACAGGGGTGGGAACTGAAGCTTTCTTT
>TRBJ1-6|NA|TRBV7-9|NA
CASLPGGISSYNSPLHF
TGTGCCAGCCTTCCCGGTGGGATTAGCTCCTATAATTCACCCCTCCACTTT
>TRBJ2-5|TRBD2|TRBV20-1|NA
CSARVGSGNQETQYF
TGCAGTGCTAGAGTTGGTAGCGGGAACCAAGAGACCCAGTACTTC
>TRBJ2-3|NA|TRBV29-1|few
CSVRGVVTDTQYF
TGCAGCGTTAGGGGTGTCGTCACAGATACGCAGTATTTT
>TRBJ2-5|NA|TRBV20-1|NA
CSAGLSEETQYF
TGCAGTGCCGGACTATCTGAGGAGACCCAGTACTTC